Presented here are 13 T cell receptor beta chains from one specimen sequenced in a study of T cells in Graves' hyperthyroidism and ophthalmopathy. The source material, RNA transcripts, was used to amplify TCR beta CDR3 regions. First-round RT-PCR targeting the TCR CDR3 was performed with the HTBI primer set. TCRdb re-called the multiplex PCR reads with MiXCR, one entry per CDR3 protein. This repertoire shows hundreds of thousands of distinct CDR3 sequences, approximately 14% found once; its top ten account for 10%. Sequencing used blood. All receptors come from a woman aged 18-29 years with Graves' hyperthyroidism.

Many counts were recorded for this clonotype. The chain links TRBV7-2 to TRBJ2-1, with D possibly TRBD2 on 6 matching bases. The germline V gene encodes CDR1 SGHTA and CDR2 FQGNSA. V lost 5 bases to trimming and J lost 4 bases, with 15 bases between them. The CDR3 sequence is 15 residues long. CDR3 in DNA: TGTGCCAGCAGCGCGGAGGGAGACACGTACAATGAGCAGTTCTTC. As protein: CASSAEGDTYNEQFF.

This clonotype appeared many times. The CDR3 region has the DNA TGTGCCAGCAGCTCGCCAAAATCCTACAATGAGCAGTTCTTC. Protein sequence: CASSSPKSYNEQFF. The chain combines TRBV7-9 with TRBJ2-1, with D unresolved. V was trimmed by 4 bases and J by 1 base, leaving 8 bases between them. The CDR3 covers 14 residues. Germline-derived CDR1 and CDR2 are SEHNR and FQNEAQ (reference sequence).

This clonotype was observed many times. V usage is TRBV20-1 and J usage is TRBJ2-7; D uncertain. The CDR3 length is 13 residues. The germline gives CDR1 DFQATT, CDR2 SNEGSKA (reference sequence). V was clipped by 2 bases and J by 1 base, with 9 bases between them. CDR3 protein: CSARWTPSYEQYF. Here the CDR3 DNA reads TGCAGTGCTAGATGGACCCCTTCCTACGAGCAGTACTTC.

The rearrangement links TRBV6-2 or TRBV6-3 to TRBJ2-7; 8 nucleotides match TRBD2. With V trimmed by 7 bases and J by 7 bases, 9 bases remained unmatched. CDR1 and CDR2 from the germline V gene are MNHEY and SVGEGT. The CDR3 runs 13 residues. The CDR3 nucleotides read TGTGCCAGCATCCAAGGGACTAGAGGGGAGCAGTACTTC. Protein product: CASIQGTRGEQYF.

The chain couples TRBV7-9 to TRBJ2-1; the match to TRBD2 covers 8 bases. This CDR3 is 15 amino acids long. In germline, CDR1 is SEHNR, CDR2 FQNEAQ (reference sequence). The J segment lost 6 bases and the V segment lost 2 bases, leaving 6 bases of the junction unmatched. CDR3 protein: CASSLSGSRANEQFF. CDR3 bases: TGTGCCAGCAGCTTAAGCGGGAGTCGAGCCAATGAGCAGTTCTTC.

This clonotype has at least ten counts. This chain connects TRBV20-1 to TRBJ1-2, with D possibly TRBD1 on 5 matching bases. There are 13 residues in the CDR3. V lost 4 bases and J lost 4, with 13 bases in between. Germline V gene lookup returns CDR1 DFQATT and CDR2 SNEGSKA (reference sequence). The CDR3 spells CSANRQGSYGYTF. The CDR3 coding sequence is TGCAGTGCTAACCGGCAGGGAAGCTATGGCTACACCTTC.

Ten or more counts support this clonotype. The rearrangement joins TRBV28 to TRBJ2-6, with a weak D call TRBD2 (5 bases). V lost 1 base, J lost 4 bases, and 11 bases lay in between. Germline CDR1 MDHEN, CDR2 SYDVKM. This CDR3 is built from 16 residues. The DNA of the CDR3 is TGTGCCAGCAGTTTATATGGGGAGAGCGGGGCCAACGTCCTGACTTTC. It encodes CASSLYGESGANVLTF.

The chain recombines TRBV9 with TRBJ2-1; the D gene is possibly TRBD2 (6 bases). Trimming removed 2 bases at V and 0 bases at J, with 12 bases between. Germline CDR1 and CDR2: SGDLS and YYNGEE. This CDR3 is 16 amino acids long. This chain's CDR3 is CASSVKGRSSYNEQFF. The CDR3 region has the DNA TGTGCCAGCAGCGTCAAAGGGAGGAGCTCCTACAATGAGCAGTTCTTC. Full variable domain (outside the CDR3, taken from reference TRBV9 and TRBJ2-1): DSGVTQTPKHLITATGQRVTLRCSPRSGDLSVYWYQQSLDQGLQFLIQYYNGEERAKGNILERFSAQQFPDLHSELNLSSLELGDSALYFCASSVKGRSSYNEQFFGPGTRLTVL.

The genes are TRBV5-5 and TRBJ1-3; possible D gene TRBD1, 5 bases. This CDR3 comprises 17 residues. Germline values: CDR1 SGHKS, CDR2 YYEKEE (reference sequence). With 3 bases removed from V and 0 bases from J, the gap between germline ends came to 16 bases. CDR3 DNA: TGTGCCAGCAGCTATCCTACTGACAGCCGCTCTGGAAACACCATATATTTT. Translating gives CASSYPTDSRSGNTIYF.

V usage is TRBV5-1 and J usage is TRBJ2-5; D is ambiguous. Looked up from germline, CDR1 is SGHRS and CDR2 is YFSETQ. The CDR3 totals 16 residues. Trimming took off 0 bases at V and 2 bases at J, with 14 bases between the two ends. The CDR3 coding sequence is TGCGCCAGCAGCTTGGAATCCCGACTCGTACAAGAGACCCAGTACTTC. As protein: CASSLESRLVQETQYF.

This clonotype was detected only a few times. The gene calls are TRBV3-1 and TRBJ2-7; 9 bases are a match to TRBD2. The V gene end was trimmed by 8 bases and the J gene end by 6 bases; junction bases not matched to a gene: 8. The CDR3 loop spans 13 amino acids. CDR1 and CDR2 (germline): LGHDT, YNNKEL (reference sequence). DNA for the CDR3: TGTGCCAGCGCCGGGACTAGCCTCGTCGAGCAGTACTTC. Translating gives CASAGTSLVEQYF.

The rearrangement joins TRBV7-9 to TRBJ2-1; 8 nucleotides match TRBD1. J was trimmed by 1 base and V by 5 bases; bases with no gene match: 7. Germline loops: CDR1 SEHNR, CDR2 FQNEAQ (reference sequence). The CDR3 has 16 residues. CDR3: CASSPPDRVSYNEQFF. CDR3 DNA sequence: TGTGCCAGCAGCCCTCCGGACAGGGTATCCTACAATGAGCAGTTCTTC. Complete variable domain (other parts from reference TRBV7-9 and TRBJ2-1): DTGVSQNPRHKITKRGQNVTFRCDPISEHNRLYWYRQTLGQGPEFLTYFQNEAQLEKSRLLSDRFSAERPKGSFSTLEIQRTEQGDSAMYLCASSPPDRVSYNEQFFGPGTRLTVL.

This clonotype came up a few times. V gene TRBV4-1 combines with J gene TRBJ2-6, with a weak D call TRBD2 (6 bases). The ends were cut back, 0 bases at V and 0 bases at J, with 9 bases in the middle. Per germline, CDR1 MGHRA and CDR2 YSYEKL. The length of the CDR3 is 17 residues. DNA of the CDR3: TGCGCCAGCAGCCAAGATCGGAGGGTCTCTGGGGCCAACGTCCTGACTTTC. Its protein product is CASSQDRRVSGANVLTF.